The subject of this entry is one TCR beta chain. Its specificity is unknown. This specimen belongs to a study of immune evolution from preneoplasia to lung adenocarcinoma. Study-wide findings and caveats: Normal lung had highest clonality; later lesions appeared denser, more diverse.

Clones were sequenced by immunoSEQ multiplex PCR, and TCRdb holds only the in-frame ones, with some missing. Here the sample spans around 9,100 clones, approximately 80% being singletons. The V and J ends lost 6 bases and 3 bases respectively, with 18 bases between them. The CDR3 runs to 16 residues. The germline gives CDR1 SGHRS, CDR2 YFSETQ. The receptor's source is a person in their 70s with lung adenocarcinoma. Sequencing input: FFPE lung adenocarcinoma in situ tissue. The chain links TRBV5-1 to TRBJ1-4, with D maybe TRBD1 (6 bases). The CDR3 spells CASTPTSGGPNEKLFF. DNA of the CDR3: TGCGCCAGCACCCCGACTTCGGGGGGCCCTAATGAAAAACTGTTTTTT. The full variable domain, completed using reference TRBV5-1 and TRBJ1-4, is KAGVTQTPRYLIKTRGQQVTLSCSPISGHRSVSWYQQTPGQGLQFLFEYFSETQRNKGNFPGRFSGRQFSNSRSEMNVSTLELGDSALYLCASTPTSGGPNEKLFFGSGTQLSVL.